Listed below are T cell receptor beta chains from one sample, sequenced in a study of blood T cell repertoires in COVID-19. TCRdb's copy holds only in-frame clones and misses some; the assay was immunoSEQ multiplex PCR. The sample has roughly 290,000 clones, around 85% seen once. Sample: peripheral blood. Receptor source: a human donor with COVID-19, enrolled during active disease. The donor label of this sample is uncertain. CDR3s include the opening cysteine and the closing phenylalanine or tryptophan. The D gene is left open where the match is weak. Rows give clone size only sometimes, using once, few, many, or a class for an expanded clone.

clone_size j_call d_call v_call cdr3_aa cdr3_nt
- TRBJ1-1 - TRBV11-2 CASSHRTRFEAFF TGTGCCAGCAGCCACAGAACCCGTTTTGAAGCTTTCTTT
few TRBJ1-4 TRBD1 TRBV6-2/TRBV6-3 CASSYARQGGEKLFF TGTGCCAGCAGTTACGCGAGACAGGGGGGTGAAAAACTGTTTTTT
- TRBJ2-7 - TRBV3-1/TRBV3-2 CASSQAGNPPYEQYF TGTGCCAGCAGCCAAGCGGGGAACCCACCCTACGAGCAGTACTTC
- TRBJ2-7 TRBD2 TRBV18 CASSPGTSGSYEQYF TGTGCCAGCTCACCAGGGACTAGCGGATCCTACGAGCAGTACTTC
- TRBJ1-4 - TRBV2 CASSPTGVTNEKLFF TGTGCCAGCAGCCCAACGGGAGTAACTAATGAAAAACTGTTTTTT
- TRBJ2-3 TRBD1 TRBV28 CASSSVPGQGGTDTQYF TGTGCCAGCAGTTCCGTACCGGGACAGGGGGGAACAGATACGCAGTATTTT
- TRBJ2-2 TRBD2 TRBV19 CASSPSGRAGKSSGELFF TGTGCCAGTAGCCCTAGCGGGAGGGCCGGGAAGTCATCCGGGGAGCTGTTTTTT
once TRBJ1-4 - TRBV7-9 CASSYPGAGGEKLFF TGTGCCAGCAGCTACCCCGGTGCGGGGGGTGAAAAACTGTTTTTT
- TRBJ2-1 - TRBV19 CASSNHQDSNEQFF TGTGCCAGTAGTAACCATCAGGATTCCAATGAGCAGTTCTTC
- TRBJ1-2 TRBD1 TRBV5-1 CASSPTGGPNYGYTF TGCGCCAGCAGCCCGACAGGGGGCCCCAACTATGGCTACACCTTC
- TRBJ2-1 TRBD2 TRBV30 CAWAGLAVNNEQFF TGTGCCTGGGCGGGACTAGCGGTAAACAATGAGCAGTTCTTC
- TRBJ1-1 - TRBV2 CASNNLFRATEAFF TGTGCCAGCAACAACCTCTTCAGGGCTACTGAAGCTTTCTTT
once TRBJ2-1 - TRBV7-7 CASSLVGGDEQFF TGTGCTAGCAGCTTAGTGGGGGGTGATGAGCAGTTCTTC
few TRBJ2-7 - TRBV6-6 CASRNQGLESYEQYF TGTGCCAGCAGAAATCAGGGGTTGGAATCCTACGAGCAGTACTTC
few TRBJ1-1 - TRBV29-1 CSADRTVETEAFF TGCAGCGCAGACCGGACAGTAGAAACTGAAGCTTTCTTT
- TRBJ2-1 TRBD1 TRBV14 CASSRTRGLGEQFF TGTGCCAGCAGCCGAACCAGGGGGCTTGGTGAGCAGTTCTTC
- TRBJ2-7 - TRBV20-1 CSASRHSSYEQYF TGCAGTGCTAGTCGTCACAGCTCCTACGAGCAGTACTTC
- TRBJ1-2 - TRBV4-1 CASSLTTALTALTYGYTF TGCGCCAGCAGCCTCACAACCGCTCTGACAGCCCTTACCTATGGCTACACCTTC
- TRBJ1-3 - TRBV19 CASSPTQAPGNTIYF TGTGCCAGTAGTCCCACCCAGGCGCCTGGAAACACCATATATTTT
- TRBJ1-5 - TRBV12-3/TRBV12-4 CASRPGLGQPQHF TGTGCCAGCAGGCCAGGGCTTGGACAGCCCCAGCATTTT
- TRBJ2-5 - TRBV5-6 CASSPVPQETQYF TGTGCCAGCAGCCCGGTCCCCCAAGAGACCCAGTACTTC
- TRBJ2-1 TRBD2 TRBV29-1 CSGAGGPHGEQFF TGCTCTGGAGCGGGAGGGCCTCACGGTGAGCAGTTCTTC
once TRBJ2-1 TRBD2 TRBV27 CASSSNSGSSYNEQFF TGTGCCAGCAGTTCCAATAGCGGGAGCTCCTACAATGAGCAGTTCTTC
- TRBJ1-1 TRBD1 TRBV6-5 CASSAGGLTEAFF TGTGCCAGCAGCGCAGGGGGTCTCACTGAAGCTTTCTTT
once TRBJ1-5 - TRBV28 CASSLSVGRSGSRNQPQHF TGTGCCAGCAGTTTATCCGTGGGCAGGTCGGGGTCTCGCAATCAGCCCCAGCATTTT
- TRBJ2-7 - TRBV5-1 CASSPLALGGHFSEQYF TGCGCCAGCAGCCCACTAGCCTTGGGGGGGCACTTTTCCGAGCAGTACTTC
- TRBJ1-2 TRBD1 TRBV6-5 CASSSDREGGYTF TGTGCCAGCAGTTCGGACAGGGAAGGTGGCTACACCTTC
- TRBJ1-1 TRBD1 TRBV6-1 CASREGQEVREAFF TGTGCCAGCAGAGAAGGACAGGAAGTGAGAGAAGCTTTCTTT
- TRBJ1-1 - TRBV5-4 CASSLANGGTEAFF TGTGCCAGCAGCTTGGCCAACGGGGGCACTGAAGCTTTCTTT
- TRBJ2-1 - TRBV27 CASSLTVPVF TGTGCCAGCAGTTTGACAGTTCCGGTCTTC
- TRBJ1-2 TRBD1 TRBV6-5 CASSQQGAGYTF TGTGCCAGCAGTCAACAGGGGGCCGGCTACACCTTC
- TRBJ1-6 - TRBV3-1/TRBV3-2 CASSQGASYNSPLHF TGTGCCAGCAGCCAAGGGGCATCCTATAATTCACCCCTCCACTTT
- TRBJ2-2 - TRBV3-1/TRBV3-2 CASSQEDDRNTGELFF TGTGCCAGCAGCCAAGAAGACGACAGGAACACCGGGGAGCTGTTTTTT
- TRBJ1-4 - TRBV6-4 CASSAGASTNEKLFF TGTGCCAGCAGTGCAGGGGCTTCAACTAATGAAAAACTGTTTTTT
- TRBJ1-1 - TRBV30 CAWSGAGAQEAFF TGTGCCTGGAGTGGCGCAGGGGCACAAGAGGCTTTCTTT
once TRBJ1-1 - TRBV28 CATYRGQMNTEAFF TGTGCCACCTATCGAGGACAGATGAACACTGAAGCTTTCTTT
- TRBJ1-1 - TRBV11-2 CASSSAQVGEAFF TGTGCCAGCAGCTCGGCACAGGTGGGAGAAGCTTTCTTT
- TRBJ2-1 - TRBV5-1 CASSSRGLADNEQFF TGCGCCAGCAGCTCCCGGGGGCTAGCGGACAATGAGCAGTTCTTC
few TRBJ1-2 - TRBV6-2/TRBV6-3 CASSYREDYGYTF TGTGCCAGCAGTTACAGAGAAGACTATGGCTACACCTTC
- TRBJ2-1 TRBD2 TRBV28 CASSHGSGGYNEQFF TGTGCCAGCAGCCACGGTTCGGGGGGCTACAATGAGCAGTTCTTC
- TRBJ2-5 - TRBV3-1/TRBV3-2 CASSPPGMETQYF TGTGCCAGCAGCCCACCGGGGATGGAGACCCAGTACTTC
- TRBJ1-2 - TRBV29-1 CSDLPTGTPSDYGYTF TGCAGCGACCTACCCACCGGGACACCTTCGGACTATGGCTACACCTTC
- TRBJ1-6 - TRBV27 CASTPGGRVGHSPLHF TGTGCCAGCACCCCCGGGGGTAGGGTTGGGCATTCACCCCTCCACTTT
- TRBJ1-2 TRBD1 TRBV30 CAWAPDRGLGGYTF TGTGCCTGGGCCCCCGACAGGGGGCTAGGCGGCTACACCTTC
once TRBJ2-2 - TRBV5-4 CASSLEGIRAGELFF TGTGCCAGCAGCTTGGAGGGGATAAGGGCCGGGGAGCTGTTTTTT
- TRBJ1-4 TRBD1 TRBV6-1 CASSGSGTGINEKLFF TGTGCCAGCAGTGGATCCGGGACAGGAATTAATGAAAAACTGTTTTTT
- TRBJ2-7 TRBD2 TRBV27 CASSHYGFGGRNEQYF TGTGCCAGCAGCCACTATGGGTTCGGCGGGAGGAACGAGCAGTACTTC